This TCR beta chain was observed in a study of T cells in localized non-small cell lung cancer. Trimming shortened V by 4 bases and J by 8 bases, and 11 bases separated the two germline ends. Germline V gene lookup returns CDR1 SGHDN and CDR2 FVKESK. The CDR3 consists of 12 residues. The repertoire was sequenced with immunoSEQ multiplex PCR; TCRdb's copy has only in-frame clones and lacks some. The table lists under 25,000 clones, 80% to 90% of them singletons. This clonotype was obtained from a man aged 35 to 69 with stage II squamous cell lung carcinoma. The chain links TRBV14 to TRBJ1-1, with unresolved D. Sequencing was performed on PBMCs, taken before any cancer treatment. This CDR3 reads CASSPTGGEAFF. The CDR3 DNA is TGTGCCAGCAGCCCCACTGGAGGGGAAGCTTTCTTT. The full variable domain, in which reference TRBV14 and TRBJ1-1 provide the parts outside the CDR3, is EAGVTQFPSHSVIEKGQTVTLRCDPISGHDNLYWYRRVMGKEIKFLLHFVKESKQDESGMPNNRFLAERTGGTYSTLKVQPAELEDSGVYFCASSPTGGEAFFGQGTRLTVV.